The 24 T cell receptor beta chains below come from one sample, sequenced in a study of beta chain features in type 1 diabetes. What was sequenced were expressed TCRB transcripts, since all of the isolated RNA had been reverse transcribed. Here immunoSEQ multiplex PCR was the method, and the copy in TCRdb shows in-frame clones only, minus some. The repertoire holds around 330,000 clones, approximately 10% seen once, with about 0.015% in the top ten. The sample was naive CD4+ T cells from blood. The receptor source for this set is a woman in her 30s in good health.

This clone was counted between two and nine times. V and J are TRBV6-5 and TRBJ2-2; TRBD1 aligns across 10 bases. CDR1 and CDR2 from the germline V gene are MNHEY and SVGAGI. The CDR3 has 15 amino acids. J lost 4 bases, V lost 6 bases, and 5 bases had no gene match. The CDR3 is CASRPGQGGTGELFF. CDR3 DNA sequence: TGTGCCAGCAGACCAGGACAGGGGGGCACCGGGGAGCTGTTTTTT.

The chain has TRBV11-2 and TRBJ2-1; the match to TRBD2 covers 9 bases. Per the germline V gene, CDR1 is SGHAT and CDR2 is FQNNGV. With 6 bases clipped from V and 5 bases from J, the junction kept 8 bases outside the gene matches. The CDR3 consists of 15 residues. The DNA for the CDR3 is TGTGCCAGCAGTTACTTAGCGGGAGTAAACAATGAGCAGTTCTTC. It specifies CASSYLAGVNNEQFF.

The chain couples TRBV28 to TRBJ1-5; D is undetermined. Trimming left V 4 bases short and J 2 bases short, with 9 bases between. The length of the CDR3 is 14 residues. Looked up from germline, CDR1 is MDHEN and CDR2 is SYDVKM. This CDR3 reads CASSSAEGNQPQHF. As DNA, the CDR3 is TGTGCCAGCAGTTCTGCAGAGGGCAATCAGCCCCAGCATTTT.

This clone was observed a few times. This sequence joins TRBV7-2 and TRBJ2-5; 7 bases align to TRBD2. J lost 1 base, V lost 5 bases, and 4 bases had no gene match. In germline, CDR1 is SGHTA, CDR2 FQGNSA. The CDR3 runs 14 residues. CDR3 in amino acids: CASSPGLLQETQYF. Written as DNA, the CDR3 is TGTGCCAGCAGCCCGGGACTACTCCAAGAGACCCAGTACTTC.

The V call is TRBV7-2, the J call TRBJ2-7; D perhaps matches TRBD1 (6 bases). This CDR3 spans 14 amino acids. The V and J ends lost 3 bases and 0 bases respectively, with 9 bases between them. From germline, CDR1 is SGHTA and CDR2 FQGNSA. The DNA of the CDR3 is TGTGCCAGCAGCTTTACAGGGATCTCCTACGAGCAGTACTTC. This codes for CASSFTGISYEQYF.

There are a few counts of this clone. V is TRBV4-2 and J is TRBJ2-3; D might be TRBD1 (6 bases). Germline CDR1 is LGHNA and CDR2 is YNFKEQ. Trimming cost V 1 base and J 2 bases, with 10 bases left between them. The CDR3 runs to 15 residues. The CDR3 region has the DNA TGTGCCAGCAGCCAAGGAGGGGGTTACACAGATACGCAGTATTTT. Its protein is CASSQGGGYTDTQYF.

This clone was seen only a few times. The chain couples TRBV19 to TRBJ2-5; maybe TRBD1 (6 bases). The V gene's germline CDR1 is LNHDA and CDR2 SQIVND (reference sequence). The CDR3 loop spans 14 amino acids. V shed 6 bases and J shed 0 bases, with 11 bases lying between them. The CDR3 bases are TGTGCCAGTAGCCGGGACATCAACCAAGAGACCCAGTACTTC. Amino acid sequence: CASSRDINQETQYF.

The V gene is TRBV14, the J gene TRBJ2-5; 11 bases line up with TRBD2. J gave up 2 bases and V 4 bases, and 6 bases lay outside the gene matches. The CDR3 totals 16 residues. Germline CDR1 is SGHDN and CDR2 is FVKESK. CDR3 sequence (DNA): TGTGCCAGCAGCCTACTAGCGGGGGTGAATCAAGAGACCCAGTACTTC. Amino acids: CASSLLAGVNQETQYF.

This chain uses TRBV11-2 with TRBJ1-1, with 12 bases matching TRBD1. Germline trimming cut 4 bases from V and 7 bases from J; bases unmatched to any gene: 4. The CDR3 totals 14 residues. CDR1 and CDR2 from the germline V gene are SGHAT and FQNNGV. The CDR3, as DNA: TGTGCCAGCAGCTGGGACAGGGGGCGCGGTGAAGCTTTCTTT. The encoded protein is CASSWDRGRGEAFF. The entire variable domain, with the rest obtained from reference TRBV11-2 and TRBJ1-1, is as follows: EAGVAQSPRYKIIEKRQSVAFWCNPISGHATLYWYQQILGQGPKLLIQFQNNGVVDDSQLPKDRFSAERLKGVDSTLKIQPAKLEDSAVYLCASSWDRGRGEAFFGQGTRLTVV.

The rearrangement links TRBV11-3 to TRBJ2-3, with 8 positions matching TRBD1. CDR3 length: 15 residues. Germline loops: CDR1 SGHNT, CDR2 YENEEA. V lost 1 base, J lost 3 bases, and 3 bases stayed unmatched. The CDR3 spells CASSLGTGWTDTQYF. CDR3 nucleotide sequence: TGTGCCAGCAGCTTAGGGACAGGGTGGACAGATACGCAGTATTTT.

There are a few counts of this clone. The chain carries TRBV28 and TRBJ2-3, with 8 nucleotides matching TRBD2. The germline gives CDR1 MDHEN, CDR2 SYDVKM. The CDR3 consists of 15 residues. J was trimmed by 4 bases and V by 3 bases; bases with no gene match: 6. The DNA of the CDR3 is TGTGCCAGCAGTTTTGGCGGGAGGAGCGCAGATACGCAGTATTTT. It codes for CASSFGGRSADTQYF.

This rearrangement joins TRBV5-1 to TRBJ1-1; possibly TRBD1 for D (6 bases). Germline CDR1 is SGHRS and CDR2 is YFSETQ. The CDR3 covers 14 residues. V was cut by 6 bases and J by 1 base, with 13 bases left in between. The CDR3 bases are TGCGCCAGCACTACGGGACAACCGAACACTGAAGCTTTCTTT. Protein: CASTTGQPNTEAFF.

V is TRBV11-2 and J is TRBJ2-7; no reliable D call. The germline gives CDR1 SGHAT, CDR2 FQNNGV. Trimming left V 0 bases short and J 2 bases short, with 5 bases between. This CDR3 comprises 13 residues. CDR3 in amino acids: CASSLDYTYEQYF. CDR3 in DNA: TGTGCCAGCAGCTTAGACTATACCTACGAGCAGTACTTC.

V usage is TRBV28 and J usage is TRBJ2-5, with 7 bases that match TRBD2. The CDR3 has 15 amino acids. Germline V lookup: CDR1 MDHEN, CDR2 SYDVKM. With 6 bases clipped from V and 1 base from J, the junction kept 8 bases outside the gene matches. CDR3: CASSMGLPIQETQYF. CDR3 bases: TGTGCCAGCAGCATGGGACTACCGATCCAAGAGACCCAGTACTTC.

The sample holds a few counts of this clone. The V call is TRBV29-1, the J call TRBJ1-5; the D gene is possibly TRBD1 (6 bases). Germline V lookup: CDR1 SQVTM, CDR2 ANQGSEA. CDR3 length equals 13 residues. V was shortened by 6 bases and J by 7 bases, with 16 bases between the two germline ends. The CDR3 is CSVEETGGQPQHF. The CDR3 nucleotides are TGCAGCGTCGAGGAGACAGGCGGACAGCCCCAGCATTTT.

This clone was observed a handful of times. The V call is TRBV7-6, the J call TRBJ2-3, with D possibly TRBD1 on 5 matching bases. Trimming cost V 5 bases and J 4 bases, with 16 bases left between them. There are 15 residues in the CDR3. Germline assignment: CDR1 SGHVS and CDR2 FNYEAQ. In nucleotides, the CDR3 is TGTGCCAGCAGCCAGGGCAGGGAAGTGTCAGATACGCAGTATTTT. This sequence encodes CASSQGREVSDTQYF.

CDR3 amino acids: CAISESGLHTPYEQYF. In DNA form, the CDR3 reads TGTGCCATCAGTGAGTCGGGACTCCATACCCCCTACGAGCAGTACTTC. The chain joins TRBV10-3 to TRBJ2-7; maybe TRBD2 (6 bases). V was pared by 0 bases and J by 2 bases, with 14 bases between. CDR1 is ENHRY and CDR2 is SYGVKD in the germline V gene. The CDR3 covers 16 residues.

The J gene is TRBJ2-1, the V gene TRBV5-1; 8 bases agree with TRBD1. Trimming removed 4 bases from V and 7 bases from J; junction bases left unmatched: 10. The CDR3 runs 15 residues. Germline assignment: CDR1 SGHRS and CDR2 YFSETQ. In DNA, the CDR3 is TGCGCCAGCAGCCTAGAGACAGGGGCGGCTAATGAGCAGTTCTTC. Translated, it gives CASSLETGAANEQFF.

The sample holds a few counts of this clone. This rearrangement joins TRBV2 to TRBJ1-1, with no clear D. Between the trimmed V and J ends, which lost 8 bases and 3 bases, there was a span of 7 bases. The germline gives CDR1 SNHLY, CDR2 FYNNEI. The CDR3 runs to 11 residues. The DNA of the CDR3 is TGTGCCAGCGGCGGATACACTGAAGCTTTCTTT. Amino acid sequence: CASGGYTEAFF.

The chain joins TRBV7-2 to TRBJ1-2; 8 nucleotides match TRBD1. Trimming took 5 bases from V and 3 from J; bases not matched to a gene: 8. Germline values: CDR1 SGHTA, CDR2 FQGNSA. The CDR3 covers 15 residues. The CDR3 spells CASSNPGQGHYGYTF. CDR3 sequence (DNA): TGTGCCAGCAGCAATCCAGGACAGGGACACTATGGCTACACCTTC.

This chain links TRBV9 with TRBJ2-3; possibly TRBD1 for D (5 bases). V shed 3 bases and J shed 3 bases, with 8 bases lying between them. Germline-derived CDR1 and CDR2 are SGDLS and YYNGEE. The CDR3 runs 13 residues. The CDR3 bases are TGTGCCAGCAGCGGTTCAGGGACAGATACGCAGTATTTT. Translating it yields CASSGSGTDTQYF.

Details on this clone: The sample contains more than one DNA sequence encoding this CDR3. This rearrangement joins TRBV7-2 to TRBJ2-3; 12 bases fit TRBD2. The germline V gene encodes CDR1 SGHTA and CDR2 FQGNSA. The CDR3 loop spans 16 amino acids. Trimming removed 1 base from V and 6 bases from J; junction bases left unmatched: 5. In DNA form, the CDR3 reads TGTGCCAGCAGCTTAGTCCTAGCGGGAGGGCCGGATACGCAGTATTTT. Protein sequence: CASSLVLAGGPDTQYF.

V gene TRBV5-8 combines with J gene TRBJ2-5, with a tentative D call TRBD1 (6 bases). Per germline, CDR1 SGHTS and CDR2 YDEGEE. This CDR3 contains 12 residues. V was pared by 4 bases and J by 5 bases, with 9 bases between. The CDR3 nucleotides are TGTGCCAGCAGCAAGAGGGGGGAGACCCAGTACTTC. Protein: CASSKRGETQYF.

A few counts support this clone. The V call is TRBV18, the J call TRBJ2-1; TRBD2 is a possible D gene (6 bases). The CDR3 runs 14 residues. Trimming removed 3 bases at V and 1 base at J, with 7 bases between. Per the germline V gene, CDR1 is KGHSH and CDR2 is LQKENI. The CDR3 loop reads CASSPSGSYNEQFF. The CDR3, as DNA: TGTGCCAGCTCACCGAGCGGGTCCTACAATGAGCAGTTCTTC.